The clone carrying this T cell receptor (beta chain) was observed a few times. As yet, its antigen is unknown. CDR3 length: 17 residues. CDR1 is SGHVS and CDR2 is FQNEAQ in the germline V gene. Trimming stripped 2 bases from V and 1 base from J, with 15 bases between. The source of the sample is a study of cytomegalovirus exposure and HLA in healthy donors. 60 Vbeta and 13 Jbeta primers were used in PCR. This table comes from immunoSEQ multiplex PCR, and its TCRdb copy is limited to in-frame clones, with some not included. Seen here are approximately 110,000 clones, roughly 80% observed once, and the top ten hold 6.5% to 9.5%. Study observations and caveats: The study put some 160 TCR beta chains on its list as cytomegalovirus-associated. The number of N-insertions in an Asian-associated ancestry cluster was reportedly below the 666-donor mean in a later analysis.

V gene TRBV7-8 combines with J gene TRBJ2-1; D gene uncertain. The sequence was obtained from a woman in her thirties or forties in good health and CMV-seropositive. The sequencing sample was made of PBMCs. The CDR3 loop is CASSLLVAPKSYNEQFF. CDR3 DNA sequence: TGTGCCAGCAGCTTATTGGTGGCACCGAAGTCCTACAATGAGCAGTTCTTC.